Shown below are 24 T cell receptor beta chains from a single sample sequenced in a study of T cell responses to AZD1222 COVID-19 vaccine. This table comes from immunoSEQ multiplex PCR, and its TCRdb copy is limited to in-frame clones, with some not included. The sample carries about 140,000 clones, approximately 85% recorded once. The input for sequencing was peripheral blood, taken 28 days after the second dose of the MenACWY control vaccine. The receptor set was obtained from an adult who received the MenACWY meningococcal vaccine as a control.

The chain combines TRBV7-3 with TRBJ1-5, with 7 bases that match TRBD1. J lost 4 bases, V lost 5 bases, and 2 bases had no gene match. Germline loops: CDR1 SGHTA, CDR2 FQGTGA. This CDR3 has 13 amino acids. CDR3 nucleotides: TGTGCCAGCAGCCGGGACAGAAATCAGCCCCAGCATTTT. Translating it yields CASSRDRNQPQHF.

This clone has only a few counts. The chain recombines TRBV21-1 with TRBJ1-4; the table's D call, TRBD1, has no DNA check behind it. TRBV21-1 is classified as a pseudogene. CDR3 length: 16 amino acids. The CDR3 sequence: CASSKTPTGSNEKLFF. The CDR3 DNA is TGTGCCAGCAGCAAAACCCCGACAGGGTCTAATGAAAAACTGTTTTTT.

V and J are TRBV13 and TRBJ2-3; TRBD1 matches 9 bases. V shed 4 bases and J 4 bases; nucleotides not matched to a gene: 6. The CDR3 length is 15 residues. Per germline, CDR1 PRHDT and CDR2 FYEKMQ (reference sequence). This CDR3 is CASSSGTGYADTQYF. As DNA, the CDR3 is TGTGCCAGCAGCTCGGGGACAGGGTACGCAGATACGCAGTATTTT.

V gene TRBV7-8 combines with J gene TRBJ2-1; 11 positions agree with TRBD2. Trimming took 5 bases from V and 4 from J; bases not matched to a gene: 4. There are 15 residues in the CDR3. CDR1 and CDR2 (germline): SGHVS, FQNEAQ. CDR3: CASSPGLAAYNEQFF. CDR3 DNA: TGTGCCAGCAGCCCGGGACTAGCGGCGTACAATGAGCAGTTCTTC.

The V gene is TRBV2, the J gene TRBJ2-7; D uncertain. V lost 1 base and J 7 bases, leaving 11 bases between the germline ends. In germline, CDR1 is SNHLY, CDR2 FYNNEI. This CDR3 spans 13 amino acids. CDR3 residues: CASSEGPRQEQYV. In DNA, the CDR3 is TGTGCCAGCAGTGAAGGGCCGCGCCAGGAGCAGTACGTC.

The rearrangement links TRBV19 to TRBJ1-6; 8 bases are shared with TRBD1. The CDR3 sequence is 14 residues long. Germline V gives CDR1 LNHDA, CDR2 SQIVND (reference sequence). With 3 bases clipped from V and 11 bases from J, the junction kept 6 bases outside the gene matches. In nucleotides, the CDR3 is TGTGCCAGTAGTATGCCAGGGGGCTTGGCACCCCTCCACTTT. It yields the protein CASSMPGGLAPLHF.

The gene calls are TRBV28 and TRBJ1-3; D remains ambiguous. The germline V gene has CDR1 MDHEN and CDR2 SYDVKM. Trimming pared 6 bases from V and 0 bases from J, leaving 18 bases between. The CDR3 is 17 residues long. CDR3 sequence: CASSPGRVEISGNTIYF. The CDR3 DNA reads as TGTGCCAGCAGCCCCGGACGGGTTGAAATCTCTGGAAACACCATATATTTT.

The V call is TRBV25-1, the J call TRBJ2-7, with D uncertain. The CDR3 extends over 10 amino acids. The V and J ends lost 8 bases and 3 bases respectively, with 5 bases between them. Per the germline V gene, CDR1 is MGHDK and CDR2 is SYGVNS. This CDR3 is CASADYEQYF. CDR3 nucleotides: TGTGCCAGCGCCGACTACGAGCAGTACTTC.

The V and J genes are TRBV15 and TRBJ1-4; D gene ambiguous. Germline CDR1 is LNHNV and CDR2 is YYDKDF (reference sequence). The CDR3 runs to 15 residues. Trimming stripped 1 base from V and 1 base from J, with 7 bases between. The CDR3 DNA reads TGTGCCACCAGCAGAGCTTCAGTAACTAATGAAAAACTGTTTTTT. Residues: CATSRASVTNEKLFF.

The chain is built from TRBV7-2 and TRBJ2-1; 10 nucleotides agree with TRBD2. CDR3 length: 15 amino acids. Germline loops: CDR1 SGHTA, CDR2 FQGNSA. With 5 bases clipped from V and 2 bases from J, the junction kept 3 bases outside the gene matches. The chain's CDR3 is CASSPLAGAYNEQFF. Here the CDR3 DNA reads TGTGCCAGCAGCCCTCTAGCGGGAGCCTACAATGAGCAGTTCTTC.

This clone was seen just once. The chain employs TRBV24-1 and TRBJ2-7; 7 nucleotides line up with TRBD1. Looked up from germline, CDR1 is KGHDR and CDR2 is SFDVKD. After removal of 7 bases from V and 3 bases from J, the junction contained 5 bases not matched to a gene. The CDR3 contains 13 residues. The CDR3 DNA sequence: TGTGCCACCAGCGGGGACAGCCGCTACGAGCAGTACTTC. Translating gives CATSGDSRYEQYF.

Comments on this clone: The sample contains more than one DNA sequence encoding this CDR3. The rearrangement links TRBV7-2 to TRBJ1-3; perhaps TRBD1 as D (5 bases). In germline, CDR1 is SGHTA, CDR2 FQGNSA. The length of the CDR3 is 14 residues. Between the trimmed V and J ends, which lost 0 bases and 6 bases, there was a span of 9 bases. CDR3 residues: CASSLAGVVNTIYF. As DNA, the CDR3 is TGTGCCAGCAGCTTAGCAGGGGTTGTAAACACCATATATTTT.

With regard to this clone: One end of the junction fails to match germline, which may point to a read error. The V gene is TRBV7-7, the J gene TRBJ1-3; TRBD1 is a possible D gene (6 bases). Germline V gene sequence: CDR1 SSHAT, CDR2 FNYEAQ (reference sequence). This CDR3 has 13 amino acids. The CDR3, as DNA: TGTGCTAGCAGCTTAGACAGGGGAAACACCATATATTTT. Translated, it gives CASSLDRGNTIYF.

The chain is built from TRBV9 and TRBJ1-5; 12 nucleotides line up with TRBD1. The CDR3 extends over 17 amino acids. Germline loops: CDR1 SGDLS, CDR2 YYNGEE. The J segment lost 1 base and the V segment lost 4 bases, leaving 6 bases of the junction unmatched. The CDR3 here is CASSKGGQGASNQPQHF. The CDR3 nucleotides read TGTGCCAGCAGCAAGGGGGGACAGGGGGCGAGCAATCAGCCCCAGCATTTT.

The CDR3 DNA is TGTGCCAGTAGTAGGTCCGGAGGGATTGAGGGTACGCAGTATTTT. Translating it yields CASSRSGGIEGTQYF. The rearrangement uses TRBV19 and TRBJ2-3; D might be TRBD2 (6 bases). CDR1 LNHDA and CDR2 SQIVND come from the germline V gene (reference sequence). V lost 4 bases and J 8 bases, leaving 19 bases between the germline ends. This CDR3 has 15 amino acids.

The V call is TRBV28, the J call TRBJ1-5, with 11 positions matching TRBD1. Losses at the gene ends were 3 bases for V and 10 bases for J; bases not matched to a gene: 5. The germline gives CDR1 MDHEN, CDR2 SYDVKM. The CDR3 runs to 14 residues. The CDR3 DNA reads as TGTGCCAGCAGTTTGTCCGGGACAGGGGGACCCCAGCATTTT. Protein sequence: CASSLSGTGGPQHF.

This chain joins TRBV18 and TRBJ2-2, with a tentative D call TRBD1 (5 bases). CDR1 and CDR2 (germline): KGHSH, LQKENI. V dropped 4 bases and J dropped 0 bases, with 15 bases sitting between them. The CDR3 totals 17 residues. CDR3 sequence (DNA): TGTGCCAGCTCACTAGGTCAGGGCGCGACGAACACCGGGGAGCTGTTTTTT. It is translated as CASSLGQGATNTGELFF.

The chain couples TRBV4-1 to TRBJ2-7; D may be TRBD2 (6 bases). The CDR3 sequence is 16 residues long. V was trimmed by 0 bases and J by 0 bases, leaving 12 bases between them. Germline CDR1 reads MGHRA; CDR2 reads YSYEKL. Here the CDR3 reads CASSQDWGLNSYEQYF. CDR3 nucleotides: TGCGCCAGCAGCCAAGATTGGGGACTTAACTCCTACGAGCAGTACTTC.

J is TRBJ2-6 and V is TRBV28, with D perhaps TRBD2 (5 bases). The CDR3 has 17 residues. Trimming took off 5 bases at V and 7 bases at J, with 21 bases between the two ends. Germline CDR1 is MDHEN and CDR2 is SYDVKM. The CDR3 sequence is CASSTPEKRVGANVLTF. CDR3 DNA sequence: TGTGCCAGCAGTACCCCAGAGAAGAGGGTTGGAGCCAACGTCCTGACTTTC.

V usage is TRBV9 and J usage is TRBJ2-7; D unclear. Germline-derived CDR1 and CDR2 are SGDLS and YYNGEE. The CDR3 has 17 amino acids. Trimming removed 7 bases from V and 2 bases from J, with 25 bases in between. The CDR3 region is CASPSGQKRVPAYEQYF. The CDR3 bases are TGTGCCAGCCCCTCGGGCCAGAAAAGGGTCCCCGCCTACGAGCAGTACTTC.

This clone was counted only a few times. The rearrangement uses TRBV15 and TRBJ2-3, with 10 bases identical to TRBD1. Germline V gene data show CDR1 as LNHNV and CDR2 as YYDKDF (reference sequence). The V gene end was trimmed by 4 bases and the J gene end by 2 bases; junction bases not matched to a gene: 3. The CDR3 totals 15 residues. CDR3 DNA sequence: TGTGCCACCAGCACCGGACAGGGGGACACAGATACGCAGTATTTT. Residues: CATSTGQGDTDTQYF.

The chain links TRBV7-9 to TRBJ2-5; 10 bases match TRBD1. V dropped 5 bases and J dropped 4; count of bases not matched to a gene: 4. CDR3 size: 14 residues. Germline loops: CDR1 SEHNR, CDR2 FQNEAQ (reference sequence). The CDR3 loop reads CASSVRDRGETQYF. CDR3 sequence (DNA): TGTGCCAGCAGCGTCCGGGACAGGGGAGAGACCCAGTACTTC.

The chain couples TRBV5-1 to TRBJ2-2, with D uncertain. CDR1 is SGHRS and CDR2 is YFSETQ in the germline V gene. The V end was cut by 1 base, the J end by 8 bases, with 6 bases between. The CDR3 contains 12 residues. In DNA form, the CDR3 reads TGCGCCAGCAGCTTGCAGACGGGGGAGCTGTTTTTT. Protein product: CASSLQTGELFF. Variable domain in full (rest from reference TRBV5-1 and TRBJ2-2): KAGVTQTPRYLIKTRGQQVTLSCSPISGHRSVSWYQQTPGQGLQFLFEYFSETQRNKGNFPGRFSGRQFSNSRSEMNVSTLELGDSALYLCASSLQTGELFFGEGSRLTVL.

CDR3 amino acids: CASSPGQGANSPLHF. CDR3 bases: TGTGCCAGTAGCCCCGGACAGGGGGCGAATTCACCCCTCCACTTT. The chain combines TRBV19 with TRBJ1-6, with 11 positions matching TRBD1. The germline gives CDR1 LNHDA, CDR2 SQIVND (reference sequence). This CDR3 is 15 amino acids long. V shed 6 bases, J shed 7 bases, and the junction held 5 bases outside the gene matches.